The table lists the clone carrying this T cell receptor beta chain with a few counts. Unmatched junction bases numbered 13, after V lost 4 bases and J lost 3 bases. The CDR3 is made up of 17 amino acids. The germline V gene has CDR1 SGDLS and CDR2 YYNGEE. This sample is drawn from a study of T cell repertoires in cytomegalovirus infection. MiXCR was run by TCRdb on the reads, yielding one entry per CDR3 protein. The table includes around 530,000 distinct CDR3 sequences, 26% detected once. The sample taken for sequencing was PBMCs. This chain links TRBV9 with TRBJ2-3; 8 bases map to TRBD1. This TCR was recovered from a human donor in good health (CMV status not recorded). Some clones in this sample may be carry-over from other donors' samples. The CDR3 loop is CASSSPPGGQGTDTQYF. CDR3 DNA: TGTGCCAGCAGCTCCCCCCCCGGTGGACAGGGAACAGATACGCAGTATTTT.